A single sample gave rise to the 6 T cell receptor beta chains below, sequenced in a study of blood T cell repertoires in COVID-19. Generated by immunoSEQ multiplex PCR, the TCRdb table keeps only in-frame clones and is missing some. The sample holds almost 100,000 clones, 86% seen once. The sequenced material came from peripheral blood. The source is a man aged 50-60 years with acute or convalescent COVID-19.

V is TRBV28 and J is TRBJ2-1, with 10 bases fitting TRBD2. The CDR3 runs to 15 residues. CDR1 is MDHEN and CDR2 is SYDVKM in the germline V gene. Trimming at V came to 6 bases and at J to 3 bases, leaving 5 bases not matched to a gene. CDR3 in DNA: TGTGCCAGCAGCCTGGGACTAGCGATCTACAATGAGCAGTTCTTC. The encoded protein is CASSLGLAIYNEQFF. Drawing the rest from reference TRBV28 and TRBJ2-1, the complete variable domain is DVKVTQSSRYLVKRTGEKVFLECVQDMDHENMFWYRQDPGLGLRLIYFSYDVKMKEKGDIPEGYSVSREKKERFSLILESASTNQTSMYLCASSLGLAIYNEQFFGPGTRLTVL.

The V gene is TRBV2, the J gene TRBJ1-2, with D perhaps TRBD1 (6 bases). Germline V lookup: CDR1 SNHLY, CDR2 FYNNEI. The CDR3 is 13 amino acids. V lost 6 bases, J lost 7 bases, and 15 bases lay in between. The CDR3 sequence is CASSQQGTRGYTF. CDR3 in DNA: TGTGCCAGCAGCCAACAGGGTACCCGTGGCTACACCTTC.

CDR3 loop: CASSLALTEDEQYF. CDR3 nucleotides: TGTGCCAGCAGCTTGGCTCTGACGGAGGATGAGCAGTACTTC. The chain employs TRBV5-6 and TRBJ2-7, with a tentative D call TRBD2 (5 bases). Trimming shortened V by 0 bases and J by 7 bases, and 14 bases separated the two germline ends. This CDR3 is built from 14 residues. Germline V CDR1 and CDR2: SGHDT, YYEEEE.

The genes are TRBV27 and TRBJ2-7; D possibly corresponds to TRBD2 (7 bases). V was shortened by 4 bases and J by 1 base, with 14 bases between the two germline ends. The CDR3 loop spans 15 amino acids. Germline CDR1 is MNHEY and CDR2 is SMNVEV (reference sequence). The CDR3 bases are TGTGCCAGCAGTTCCCGGGGGGCGGGGTCCTACGAGCAGTACTTC. This gives the protein CASSSRGAGSYEQYF.

The rearrangement uses TRBV6-4 and TRBJ1-3; 9 positions agree with TRBD1. Germline V lookup: CDR1 MRHNA, CDR2 SNTAGT. V lost 5 bases to trimming and J lost 9 bases; unmatched junction nucleotides: 8. The CDR3 extends over 14 amino acids. The CDR3 loop is CASSPDRGAGTIYF. The CDR3 nucleotides are TGTGCCAGCAGTCCCGACAGGGGGGCAGGCACCATATATTTT.

The chain couples TRBV3-1 (or the pseudogene TRBV3-2) to TRBJ2-3, with D possibly TRBD2 on 6 matching bases. The ends were cut back, 10 bases at V and 4 bases at J, with 18 bases in the middle. This CDR3 contains 14 residues. The V gene's germline CDR1 is LGHDT and CDR2 YNNKEL (reference sequence). As DNA, the CDR3 is TGTGCCACACAAATGGAGGGCGGCGCAGATACGCAGTATTTT. As protein: CATQMEGGADTQYF.